This T cell receptor beta chain was identified during a study of blood T cell repertoires in COVID-19. At the level of the study: From the United States, Italy and Spain came samples of acute and convalescent COVID-19.

CDR1 and CDR2 from the germline V gene are MGHDK and SYGVNS. The length of the CDR3 is 13 residues. Between the trimmed V and J ends, which lost 7 bases and 2 bases, there was a span of 11 bases. Per the original data handling: Reference gene primer amplification yielded estimated nucleated cell counts. This table comes from immunoSEQ multiplex PCR, and its TCRdb copy is limited to in-frame clones, with some not included. The DNA was the basis for D and trimming; V, J and clone size are from that table. The data show over 45,000 clones, 75% to 80% seen once. The specimen sequenced was peripheral blood. The receptor comes from a human donor with active or convalescent COVID-19. The donor label of this sample is uncertain. The chain links TRBV25-1 to TRBJ2-5, with a tentative D call TRBD2 (6 bases). The chain's CDR3 is CASTSAGQETQYF. The CDR3 nucleotides read TGTGCCAGCACATCCGCGGGACAAGAGACCCAGTACTTC.